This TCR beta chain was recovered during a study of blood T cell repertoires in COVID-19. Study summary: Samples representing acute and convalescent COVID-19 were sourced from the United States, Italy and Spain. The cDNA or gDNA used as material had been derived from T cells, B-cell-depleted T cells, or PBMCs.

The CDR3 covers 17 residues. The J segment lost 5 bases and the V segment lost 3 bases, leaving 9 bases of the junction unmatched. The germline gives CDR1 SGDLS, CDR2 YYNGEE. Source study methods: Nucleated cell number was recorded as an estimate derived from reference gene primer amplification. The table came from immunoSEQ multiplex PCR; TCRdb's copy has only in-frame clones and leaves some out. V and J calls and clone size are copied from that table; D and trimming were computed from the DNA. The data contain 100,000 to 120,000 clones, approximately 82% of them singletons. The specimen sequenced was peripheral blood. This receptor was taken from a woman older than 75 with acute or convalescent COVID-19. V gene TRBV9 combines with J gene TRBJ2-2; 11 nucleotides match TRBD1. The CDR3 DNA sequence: TGTGCCAGCAGCGCCCGGACAGGGGGCGTATATACCGGGGAGCTGTTTTTT. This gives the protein CASSARTGGVYTGELFF.